This T cell receptor beta chain appears in the sequencing data of a study of sequential checkpoint blockade in melanoma (dated by TCRdb to about 2019). Regarding the research as a whole: Patients were randomized 1:1 to first-line nivolumab followed by ipilimumab (arm A) or ipilimumab followed by nivolumab (arm B). Both trial sequences were followed by maintenance nivolumab. What the authors observed across the whole study: Larger, independent patient cohorts are needed to validate the response-prediction model that combines TCR metrics and mutation burden.

TCRbeta CDR3 regions were immunosequenced from genomic DNA with the immunoSEQ Assay. Before high-throughput sequencing, genomic DNA was amplified using bias-controlled multiplex PCR. The study's own analysis went as follows. To quantify the absolute abundance of each unique TCRbeta CDR3 region, the sequences were collapsed and filtered. Clonality was defined as 1 minus Pielou's evenness and was calculated using productive rearrangements only. Clones with significantly greater frequencies in on-treatment versus baseline samples were identified using a previously published method. TCRdb obtained this table from immuneACCESS and retained in-frame rearrangements with V and J assigned. These tables miss some clones; where compared with another copy, unresolved V genes account for less than half of the shortfall, and the remainder is unexplained. That table is the source of V, J and clone size, and D and trimming were worked out from the DNA. This sample gives more than 9,500 clones in total; about 77% of them show up just once. Of the sample, approximately 10% falls within the top ten clones.

This clone has only one observation. Its antigen specificity is not known. No base-level quality is on record; no much larger clone is a single base apart. CDR1 and CDR2, looked up from the germline V gene (reference sequence), are MNHEY and SMNVEV. The CDR3 has 13 amino acids, counting the end cysteine and phenylalanine. Only the CDR3 portion is preserved as DNA: 39 bases, with reading frame beginning at the first base. Trimming removed 6 bases from V and 4 bases from J, leaving 10 bases between the germline ends. The treatment or condition label, read with the paper, signifies: randomized to nivolumab then ipilimumab (arm A) or the reverse (arm B). None of the patients in the trial had previously been given DNA-damaging chemotherapy. A FACS Aria II flow cytometer was used to sort live CD3+CD8+ cells that were negative for CD19 and CD56 from thawed PBMCs. CheckMate 064, a randomized, open-label phase II trial of sequential checkpoint blockade, was the source of the samples, all of which came from patients with melanoma. Peripheral blood mononuclear cells were collected by leukapheresis, purified with Ficoll-Paque, and frozen in human serum with around 10% DMSO. Right after sorting, the blood CD3+CD8+ cells were verified to be >98% pure, and DNA extraction followed.

This TCR derives from a human donor with melanoma. The chain links TRBV27 with TRBJ2-1, with no confidently assigned D gene. The sequenced sample was CD8+ T cells sorted from blood (inferred from file names), obtained from a patient given nivolumab and ipilimumab in sequence. In nucleotide form, the sequence is TGTGCCAGCAGCGCCAGTGGTTACAATGAGCAGTTCTTC. Its protein reads: CASSASGYNEQFF.